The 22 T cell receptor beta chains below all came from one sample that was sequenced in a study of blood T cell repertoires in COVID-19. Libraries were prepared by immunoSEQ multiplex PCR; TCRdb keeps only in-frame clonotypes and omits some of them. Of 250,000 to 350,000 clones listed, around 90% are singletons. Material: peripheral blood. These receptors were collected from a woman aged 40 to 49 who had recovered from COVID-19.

DNA for the CDR3: TGTGCCAGCAGCAAAGGGACAGGGGGCTTTGATCAGCCCCAGCATTTT. Translation gives CASSKGTGGFDQPQHF. The chain recombines TRBV9 with TRBJ1-5; TRBD1 matches at 12 bases. This CDR3 contains 16 residues. Trimming cost V 4 bases and J 5 bases; bases outside gene matches: 7. In germline, CDR1 is SGDLS, CDR2 YYNGEE.

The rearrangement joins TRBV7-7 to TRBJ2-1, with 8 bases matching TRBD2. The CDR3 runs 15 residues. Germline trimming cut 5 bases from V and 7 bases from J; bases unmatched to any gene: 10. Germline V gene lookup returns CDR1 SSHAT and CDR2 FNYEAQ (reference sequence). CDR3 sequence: CASSLTLAGLNEQFF. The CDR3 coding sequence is TGTGCCAGCAGCCTGACTTTAGCGGGACTGAATGAGCAGTTCTTC.

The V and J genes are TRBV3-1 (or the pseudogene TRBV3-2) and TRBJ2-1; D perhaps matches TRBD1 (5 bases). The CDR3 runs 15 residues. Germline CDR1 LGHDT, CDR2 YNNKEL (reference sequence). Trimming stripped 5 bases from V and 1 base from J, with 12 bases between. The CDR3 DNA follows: TGTGCCAGCAGCTACTCTAGGGGATCCTACAATGAGCAGTTCTTC. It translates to CASSYSRGSYNEQFF.

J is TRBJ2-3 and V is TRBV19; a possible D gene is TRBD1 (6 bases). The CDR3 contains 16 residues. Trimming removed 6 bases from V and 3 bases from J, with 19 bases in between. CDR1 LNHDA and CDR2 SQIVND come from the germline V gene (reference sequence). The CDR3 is CASSQQGSVGTDTQYF. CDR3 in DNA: TGTGCCAGTAGCCAACAGGGTTCAGTAGGTACAGATACGCAGTATTTT. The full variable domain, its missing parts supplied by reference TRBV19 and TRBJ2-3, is DGGITQSPKYLFRKEGQNVTLSCEQNLNHDAMYWYRQDPGQGLRLIYYSQIVNDFQKGDIAEGYSVSREKKESFPLTVTSAQKNPTAFYLCASSQQGSVGTDTQYFGPGTRLTVL.

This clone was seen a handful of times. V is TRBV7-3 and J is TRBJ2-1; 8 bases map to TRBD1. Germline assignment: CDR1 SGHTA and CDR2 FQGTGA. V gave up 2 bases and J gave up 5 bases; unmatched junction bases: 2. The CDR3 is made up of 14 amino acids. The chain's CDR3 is CASSLGQGNNEQFF. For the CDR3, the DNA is TGTGCCAGCAGCTTAGGACAGGGAAACAATGAGCAGTTCTTC.

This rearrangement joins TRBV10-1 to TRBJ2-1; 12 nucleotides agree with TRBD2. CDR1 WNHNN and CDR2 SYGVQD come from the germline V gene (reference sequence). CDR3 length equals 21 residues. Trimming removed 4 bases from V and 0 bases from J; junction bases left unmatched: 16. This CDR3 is CASSGQTSGSTRQSSYNEQFF. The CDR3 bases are TGCGCCAGCAGTGGACAGACTAGCGGGAGCACCAGACAAAGCTCCTACAATGAGCAGTTCTTC.

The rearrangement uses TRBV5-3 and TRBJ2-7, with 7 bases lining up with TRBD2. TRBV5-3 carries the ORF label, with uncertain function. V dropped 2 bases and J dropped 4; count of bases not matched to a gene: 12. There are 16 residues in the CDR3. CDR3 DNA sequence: TGTGCCAGAAGCTTTCATGCCGCTAGCGGACCGTACGAGCAGTACTTC. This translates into CARSFHAASGPYEQYF.

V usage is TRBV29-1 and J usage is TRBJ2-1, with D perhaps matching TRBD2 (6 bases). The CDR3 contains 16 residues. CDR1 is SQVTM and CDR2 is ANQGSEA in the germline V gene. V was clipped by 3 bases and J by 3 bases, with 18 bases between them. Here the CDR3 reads CSVDGSAGSVYNEQFF. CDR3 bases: TGCAGCGTTGATGGGTCGGCGGGATCGGTCTACAATGAGCAGTTCTTC.

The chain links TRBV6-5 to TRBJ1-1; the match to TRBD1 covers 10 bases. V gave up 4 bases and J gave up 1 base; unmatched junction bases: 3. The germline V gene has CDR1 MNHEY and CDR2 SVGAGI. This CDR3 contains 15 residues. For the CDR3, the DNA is TGTGCCAGCAGTTCGGGACAGGGGACGAACACTGAAGCTTTCTTT. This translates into CASSSGQGTNTEAFF.

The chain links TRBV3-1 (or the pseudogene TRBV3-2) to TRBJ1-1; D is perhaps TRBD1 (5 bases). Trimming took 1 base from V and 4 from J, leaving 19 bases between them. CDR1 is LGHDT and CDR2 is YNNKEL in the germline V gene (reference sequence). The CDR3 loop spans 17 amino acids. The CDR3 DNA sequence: TGTGCCAGCAGCCAAGCGTGGATGACCAGGGCGACCACTGAAGCTTTCTTT. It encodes CASSQAWMTRATTEAFF.

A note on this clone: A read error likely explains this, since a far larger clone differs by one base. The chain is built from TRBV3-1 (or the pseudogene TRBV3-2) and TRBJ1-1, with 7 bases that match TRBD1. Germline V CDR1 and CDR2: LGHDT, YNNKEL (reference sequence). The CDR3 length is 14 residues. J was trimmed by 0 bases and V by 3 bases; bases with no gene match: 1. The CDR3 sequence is CASSHGTVNTEAFF. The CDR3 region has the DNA TGTGCCAGCAGCCACGGGACAGTGAACACTGAAGCTTTCTTT.

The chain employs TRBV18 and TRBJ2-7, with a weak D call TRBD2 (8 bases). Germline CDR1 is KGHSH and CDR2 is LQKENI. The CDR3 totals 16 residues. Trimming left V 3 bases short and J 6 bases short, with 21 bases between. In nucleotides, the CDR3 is TGTGCCAGCTCACCGGCATCGGGAGGGGGCCGGTCCGAGCAGTACTTC. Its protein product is CASSPASGGGRSEQYF.

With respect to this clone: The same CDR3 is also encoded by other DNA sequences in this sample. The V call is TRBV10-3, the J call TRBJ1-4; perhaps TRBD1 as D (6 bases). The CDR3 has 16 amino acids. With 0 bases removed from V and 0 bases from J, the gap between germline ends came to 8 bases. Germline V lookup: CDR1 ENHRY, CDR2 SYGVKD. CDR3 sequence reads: CAISESTGATNEKLFF. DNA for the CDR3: TGTGCCATCAGTGAGTCGACAGGTGCAACTAATGAAAAACTGTTTTTT.

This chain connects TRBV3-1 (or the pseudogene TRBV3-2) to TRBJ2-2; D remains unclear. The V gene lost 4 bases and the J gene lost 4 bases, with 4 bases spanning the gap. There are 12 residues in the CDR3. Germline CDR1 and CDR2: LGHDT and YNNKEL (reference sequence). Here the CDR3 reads CASSLVTGELFF. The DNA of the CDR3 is TGTGCCAGCAGCCTAGTCACCGGGGAGCTGTTTTTT.

CDR3 amino acids: CASSEMSPGANYGYTF. CDR3 in DNA: TGTGCCAGCAGTGAAATGTCTCCCGGGGCTAACTATGGCTACACCTTC. V usage is TRBV2 and J usage is TRBJ1-2, with D unclear. Germline CDR1 SNHLY, CDR2 FYNNEI. The CDR3 loop spans 16 amino acids. Trimming shortened V by 2 bases and J by 0 bases, and 13 bases separated the two germline ends.

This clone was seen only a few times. This chain's CDR3 is CAWTPGTGNEKLFF. The CDR3 DNA follows: TGTGCCTGGACGCCCGGGACAGGGAATGAAAAACTGTTTTTT. The V gene is TRBV30, the J gene TRBJ1-4, with 9 bases lining up with TRBD1. Trimming removed 4 bases from V and 5 bases from J; junction bases left unmatched: 5. CDR1 and CDR2 from the germline V gene are GTSNPN and SVGIG (reference sequence). This CDR3 has 14 amino acids.

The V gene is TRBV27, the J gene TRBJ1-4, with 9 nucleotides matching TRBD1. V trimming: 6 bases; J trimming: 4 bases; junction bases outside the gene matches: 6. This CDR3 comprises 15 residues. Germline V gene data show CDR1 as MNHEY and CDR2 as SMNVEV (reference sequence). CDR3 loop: CASRDRTGVNEKLFF. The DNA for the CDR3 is TGTGCCAGCAGGGACAGGACAGGGGTTAATGAAAAACTGTTTTTT.

The CDR3, as DNA: TGTGCCAGTATTGGCTCTGGCACAGATACGCAGTATTTT. It translates to CASIGSGTDTQYF. V and J are TRBV19 and TRBJ2-3, with D uncertain. This CDR3 spans 13 amino acids. Trimming cost V 7 bases and J 1 base, with 9 bases left between them. The V gene's germline CDR1 is LNHDA and CDR2 SQIVND (reference sequence).

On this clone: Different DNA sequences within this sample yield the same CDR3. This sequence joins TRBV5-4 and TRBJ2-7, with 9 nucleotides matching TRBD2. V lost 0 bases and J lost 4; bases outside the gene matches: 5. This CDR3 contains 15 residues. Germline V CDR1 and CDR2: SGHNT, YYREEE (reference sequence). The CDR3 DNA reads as TGTGCCAGCAGCTTGGCCCTAGCGGGAACTTACGAGCAGTACTTC. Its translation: CASSLALAGTYEQYF.

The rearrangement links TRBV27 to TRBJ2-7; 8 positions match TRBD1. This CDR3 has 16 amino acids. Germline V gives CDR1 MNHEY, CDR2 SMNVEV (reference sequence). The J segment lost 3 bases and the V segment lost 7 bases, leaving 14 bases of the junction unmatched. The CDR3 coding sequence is TGTGCCAGCACCCTTACCCCAGGGGGCAGCTACTACGAGCAGTACTTC. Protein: CASTLTPGGSYYEQYF.

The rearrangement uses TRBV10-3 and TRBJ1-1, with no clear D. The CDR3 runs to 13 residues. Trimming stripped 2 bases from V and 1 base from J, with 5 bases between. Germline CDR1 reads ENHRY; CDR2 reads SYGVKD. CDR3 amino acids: CAISEQSNTEAFF. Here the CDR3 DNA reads TGTGCCATCAGTGAGCAGTCGAACACTGAAGCTTTCTTT.

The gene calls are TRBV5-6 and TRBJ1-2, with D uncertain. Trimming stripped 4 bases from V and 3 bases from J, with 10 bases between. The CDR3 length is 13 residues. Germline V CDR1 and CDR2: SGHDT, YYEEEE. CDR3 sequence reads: CASSRVGDYGYTF. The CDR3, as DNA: TGTGCCAGCAGCCGGGTCGGGGACTATGGCTACACCTTC.